Presented here are 3 T cell receptor beta chains from one specimen sequenced in a study of lymphopenia after photon versus proton radiotherapy. Profiling relied on immunoSEQ multiplex PCR, and the TCRdb table lists in-frame clones only, not all of them. The sample has approximately 29,000 clones, over 75% seen once. The sample consisted of peripheral blood, taken from a patient treated with proton-based radiotherapy. The source of these receptors is a woman aged 70-85 years with pancreatic cancer.

This chain joins TRBV18 and TRBJ1-5; no reliable D call. CDR1 and CDR2 (germline): KGHSH, LQKENI. The CDR3 runs to 16 residues. V was trimmed by 1 base and J by 0 bases, leaving 10 bases between them. CDR3 in DNA: TGTGCCAGCTCACCACAAACAGCGGATAGCAATCAGCCCCAGCATTTT. Protein: CASSPQTADSNQPQHF. Using reference TRBV18 and TRBJ1-5 for the parts outside the CDR3, the full variable domain is NAGVMQNPRHLVRRRGQEARLRCSPMKGHSHVYWYRQLPEEGLKFMVYLQKENIIDESGMPKERFSAEFPKEGPSILRIQQVVRGDSAAYFCASSPQTADSNQPQHFGDGTRLSIL.

This sequence joins TRBV9 and TRBJ2-3; D not resolved. V lost 4 bases and J lost 0, with 15 bases in between. The germline gives CDR1 SGDLS, CDR2 YYNGEE. CDR3 length: 16 residues. CDR3 residues: CASSFSTSPSTDTQYF. The CDR3 DNA sequence: TGTGCCAGCAGCTTCTCGACAAGTCCAAGCACAGATACGCAGTATTTT.

The chain uses TRBV27 and TRBJ1-2; 11 positions match TRBD1. CDR1 is MNHEY, CDR2 SMNVEV, per germline (reference sequence). This CDR3 is 16 amino acids long. J gave up 4 bases and V 7 bases, and 11 bases lay outside the gene matches. This chain's CDR3 is CASTSRTGGAVYGYTF. CDR3 nucleotides: TGTGCCAGCACCTCAAGGACAGGGGGCGCCGTCTATGGCTACACCTTC.